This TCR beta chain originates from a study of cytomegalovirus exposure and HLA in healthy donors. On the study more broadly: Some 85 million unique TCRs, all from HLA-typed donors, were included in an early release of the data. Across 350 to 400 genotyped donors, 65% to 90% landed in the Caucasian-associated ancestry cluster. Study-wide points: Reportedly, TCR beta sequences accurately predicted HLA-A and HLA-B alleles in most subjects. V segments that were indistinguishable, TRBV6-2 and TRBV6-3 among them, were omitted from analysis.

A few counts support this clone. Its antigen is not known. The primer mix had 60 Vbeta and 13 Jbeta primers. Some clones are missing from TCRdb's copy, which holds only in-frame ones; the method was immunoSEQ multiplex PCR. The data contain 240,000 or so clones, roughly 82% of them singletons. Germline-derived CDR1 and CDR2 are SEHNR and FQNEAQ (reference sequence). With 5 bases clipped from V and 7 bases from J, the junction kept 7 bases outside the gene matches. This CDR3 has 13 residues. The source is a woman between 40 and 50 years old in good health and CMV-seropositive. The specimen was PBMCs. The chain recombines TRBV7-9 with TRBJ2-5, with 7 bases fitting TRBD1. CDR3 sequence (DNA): TGTGCCAGCAGCCAAGACAGGGTGGGGACCCAGTACTTC. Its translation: CASSQDRVGTQYF.